This T cell receptor (beta chain) was recorded in a study of a mutant IDH1 vaccine in newly diagnosed glioma. The CDR3 loop spans 14 amino acids. The germline CDR1 and CDR2 sequences are SNHLY and FYNNEI. With 3 bases clipped from V and 4 bases from J, the junction kept 5 bases outside the gene matches. Time point denoted: week 23, last vaccination. Every single dose of the vaccine, 300 ug of mutant IDH1 20-mer peptide, came with topical imiquimod. Every donor had a new WHO grade 3 or 4 astrocytoma that was IDH1-mutant, with loss of nuclear ATRX. Turning to this clone: Its specificity is unknown.

Some clones are missing from TCRdb's copy, which holds only in-frame ones; the method was immunoSEQ multiplex PCR. The repertoire holds about 81,000 clones, roughly 85% seen once, with 2.2% in the top ten. The source is a man aged 25-45 years with glioma. Some clones in this sample may be carry-over from other donors' samples. The chain combines TRBV2 with TRBJ1-2; 7 bases are shared with TRBD1. Sequencing used PBMCs, obtained from a glioma patient whose treatment included an IDH1 peptide vaccine. For the CDR3, the DNA is TGTGCCAGCAGTGATCCGGGACAGTCCTATGGCTACACCTTC. It yields the protein CASSDPGQSYGYTF.